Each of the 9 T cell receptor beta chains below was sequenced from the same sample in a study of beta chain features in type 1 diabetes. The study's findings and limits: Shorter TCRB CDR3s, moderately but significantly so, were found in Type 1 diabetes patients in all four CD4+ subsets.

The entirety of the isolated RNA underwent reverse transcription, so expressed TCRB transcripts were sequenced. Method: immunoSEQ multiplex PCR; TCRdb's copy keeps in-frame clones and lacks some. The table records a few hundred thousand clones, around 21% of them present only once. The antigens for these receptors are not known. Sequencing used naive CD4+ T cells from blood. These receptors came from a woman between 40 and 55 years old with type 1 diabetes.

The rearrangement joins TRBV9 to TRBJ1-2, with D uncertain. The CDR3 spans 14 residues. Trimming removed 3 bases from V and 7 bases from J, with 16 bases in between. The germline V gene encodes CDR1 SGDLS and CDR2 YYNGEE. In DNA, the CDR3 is TGTGCCAGCAGCGCAATACCGACATACAGTGGCTACACCTTC. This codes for CASSAIPTYSGYTF.

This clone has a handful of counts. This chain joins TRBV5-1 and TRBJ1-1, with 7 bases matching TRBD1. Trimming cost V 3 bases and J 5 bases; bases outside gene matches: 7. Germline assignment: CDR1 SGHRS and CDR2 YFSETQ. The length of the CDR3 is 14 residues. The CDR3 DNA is TGCGCCAGCAGCTCGACAGGGTTTGCGACTGAAGCTTTCTTT. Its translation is CASSSTGFATEAFF. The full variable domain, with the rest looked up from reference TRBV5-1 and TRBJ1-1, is KAGVTQTPRYLIKTRGQQVTLSCSPISGHRSVSWYQQTPGQGLQFLFEYFSETQRNKGNFPGRFSGRQFSNSRSEMNVSTLELGDSALYLCASSSTGFATEAFFGQGTRLTVV.

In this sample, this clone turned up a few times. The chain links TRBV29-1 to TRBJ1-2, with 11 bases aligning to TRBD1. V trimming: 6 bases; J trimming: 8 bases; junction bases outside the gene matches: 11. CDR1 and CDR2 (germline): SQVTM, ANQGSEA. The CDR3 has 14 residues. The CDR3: CSVAGQGAREGYTF. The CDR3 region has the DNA TGCAGCGTCGCCGGACAGGGGGCAAGGGAGGGCTACACCTTC.

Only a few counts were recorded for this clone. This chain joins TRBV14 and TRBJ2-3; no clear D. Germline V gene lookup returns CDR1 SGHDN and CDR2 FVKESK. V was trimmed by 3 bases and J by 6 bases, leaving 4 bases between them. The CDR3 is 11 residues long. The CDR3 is CASSQRDTQYF. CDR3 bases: TGTGCCAGCAGCCAGCGCGATACGCAGTATTTT.

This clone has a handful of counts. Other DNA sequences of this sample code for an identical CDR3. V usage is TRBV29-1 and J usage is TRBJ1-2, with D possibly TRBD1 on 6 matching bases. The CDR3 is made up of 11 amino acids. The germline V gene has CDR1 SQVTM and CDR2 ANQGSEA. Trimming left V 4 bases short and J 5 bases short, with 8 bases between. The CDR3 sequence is CSVGGGYGYTF. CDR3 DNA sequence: TGCAGCGTTGGAGGGGGTTATGGCTACACCTTC.

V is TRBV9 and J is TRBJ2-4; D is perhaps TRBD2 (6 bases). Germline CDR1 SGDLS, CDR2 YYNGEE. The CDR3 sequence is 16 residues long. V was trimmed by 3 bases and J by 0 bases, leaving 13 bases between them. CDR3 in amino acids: CASSGPEGLAKNIQYF. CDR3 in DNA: TGTGCCAGCAGCGGCCCGGAGGGCTTAGCCAAAAACATTCAGTACTTC.

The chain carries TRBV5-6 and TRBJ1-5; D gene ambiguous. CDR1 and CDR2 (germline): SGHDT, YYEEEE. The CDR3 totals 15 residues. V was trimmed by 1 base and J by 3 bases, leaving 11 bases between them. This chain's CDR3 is CASSLRRTLNQPQHF. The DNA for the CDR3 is TGTGCCAGCAGCTTGAGGAGGACTCTCAATCAGCCCCAGCATTTT.

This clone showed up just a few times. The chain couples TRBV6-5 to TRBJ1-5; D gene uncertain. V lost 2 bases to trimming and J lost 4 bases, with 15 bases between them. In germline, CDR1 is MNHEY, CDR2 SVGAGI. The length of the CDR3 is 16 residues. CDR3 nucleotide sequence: TGTGCCAGCAGTTACGAACACCCCGGCGGGAATCAGCCCCAGCATTTT. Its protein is CASSYEHPGGNQPQHF.

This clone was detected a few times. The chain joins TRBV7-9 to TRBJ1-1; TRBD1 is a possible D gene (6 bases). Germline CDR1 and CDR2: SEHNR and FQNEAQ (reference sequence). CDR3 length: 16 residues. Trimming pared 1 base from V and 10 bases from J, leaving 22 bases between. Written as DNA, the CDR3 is TGTGCCAGCAGCTTAGTACAGGGATTAGGCTCGGTCGGAGCTTTCTTT. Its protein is CASSLVQGLGSVGAFF.